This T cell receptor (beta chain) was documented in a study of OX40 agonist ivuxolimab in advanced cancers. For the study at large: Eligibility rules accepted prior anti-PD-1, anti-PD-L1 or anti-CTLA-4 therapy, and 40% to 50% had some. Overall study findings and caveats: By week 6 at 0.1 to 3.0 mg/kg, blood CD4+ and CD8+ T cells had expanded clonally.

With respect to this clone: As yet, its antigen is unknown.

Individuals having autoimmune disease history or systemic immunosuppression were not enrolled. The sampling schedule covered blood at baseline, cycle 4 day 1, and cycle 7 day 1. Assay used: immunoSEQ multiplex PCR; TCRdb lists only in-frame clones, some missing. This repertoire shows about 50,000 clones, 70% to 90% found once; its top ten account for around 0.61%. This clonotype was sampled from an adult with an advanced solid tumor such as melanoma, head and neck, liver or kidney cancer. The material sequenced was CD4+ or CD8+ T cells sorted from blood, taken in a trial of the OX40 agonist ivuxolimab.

CDR3 nucleotides: TGTGCCAGCAGCCAAGAAAAGGGACAGGCCTACGGTGGTGAAAAACTGTTTTTT. This encodes CASSQEKGQAYGGEKLFF. The genes are TRBV4-2 and TRBJ1-4; the match to TRBD1 covers 8 bases. The length of the CDR3 is 18 residues. From germline, CDR1 is LGHNA and CDR2 YNFKEQ. Losses at the gene ends were 0 bases for V and 7 bases for J; bases not matched to a gene: 13.